A selection of T cell receptor beta chains follows, all from one sample in a study of blood T cell repertoires in COVID-19. Assay used: immunoSEQ multiplex PCR; TCRdb lists only in-frame clones, some missing. The table has 150,000 to 170,000 clones, 91% seen once. The specimen was peripheral blood. The source of these receptors is a man aged 50 or older with acute or convalescent COVID-19. Each CDR3 is given with its conserved first and last residue.

V: TRBV9
CDR3: CASSVRGVGTGGDYGYTF

V: TRBV7-3
CDR3: CASSARGSWTDTQYF

V: TRBV6-6
CDR3: CASSYAGTTGELFF

V: TRBV6-2/TRBV6-3
CDR3: CASSYSRNSNQPQHF

V: TRBV18
CDR3: CASSPQGWPDTQYF

V: TRBV4-1
CDR3: CASSQALNREYEQYF

V: TRBV6-5
CDR3: CASSYERLAGEQFF

V: TRBV14
CDR3: CASSQDGGAYTQYF

V: TRBV28
CDR3: CASRGTGANTGELFF

V: TRBV10-3
CDR3: CAISVVSGGGHEQYF

V: TRBV24-1
CDR3: CATSVPRGGSQETQYF

V: TRBV5-8
CDR3: CASSFWQGAGTDTQYF

V: TRBV28
CDR3: CASSLRGGAQHF

V: TRBV6-2/TRBV6-3
CDR3: CASSRRDSGNTIYF

V: TRBV9
CDR3: CASSVGPLGSEAFF

V: TRBV3-1/TRBV3-2
CDR3: CASSQLYTEAFF

V: TRBV11-2
CDR3: CASSLVLSAASTDTQYF

V: TRBV7-6
CDR3: CASSRGTGGLLNTEAFF

V: TRBV7-9
CDR3: CASSAKVGWPEQFF

V: TRBV6-5
CDR3: CASTVRQGATGELFF

V: TRBV10-3
CDR3: CAISDRQGGDEKLFF

V: TRBV28
CDR3: CASSRGDSLANSPLHF

V: TRBV6-1
CDR3: CASSAPSGGSTDTQYF

V: TRBV10-3
CDR3: CAISSGLAGVSYEQYF

V: TRBV24-1
CDR3: CATSAPTGGTTDTQYF

V: TRBV27
CDR3: CASSRQAMYGNEQFF

V: TRBV4-2
CDR3: CASSQDRVDTQYF

V: TRBV23-1
CDR3: CASSRIRGGGMETQYF

V: TRBV19
CDR3: CASSKGWLRNQPQHF

V: TRBV7-9
CDR3: CASSPDRDGYTF

V: TRBV11-2
CDR3: CASSSPRRDTIYF

V: TRBV5-4
CDR3: CASSPSGGETQYF

V: TRBV28
CDR3: CASSSDTEKLFF

V: TRBV5-1
CDR3: CASSWADRDEETQYF

V: TRBV7-3
CDR3: CASSLDGNRKDTQYF

V: TRBV6-6
CDR3: CASRLGTGKTEAFF

V: TRBV7-2
CDR3: CASSQDRGGTEAFF

V: TRBV7-2
CDR3: CASSLKTSRQGWINIQYF

V: TRBV24-1
CDR3: CATLGTSGTGELFF

V: TRBV5-5
CDR3: CASSLGQGRGYTF

V: TRBV5-1
CDR3: CASSLRTLRETQYF

V: TRBV7-2
CDR3: CASSLLSGGRTGELFF

V: TRBV18
CDR3: CASCFTRRADTQYF

V: TRBV28
CDR3: CASSPGTSGGANGDTQYF

V: TRBV3-1/TRBV3-2
CDR3: CASSPRLWGLDSSEKLFF

V: TRBV6-2/TRBV6-3
CDR3: CASSIHEQGASVTEAFF

V: TRBV6-5
CDR3: CASSYGLGSNQPQHF

V: TRBV12-3/TRBV12-4
CDR3: CASSFREKLFF

V: TRBV15
CDR3: CATSRDPSQTQYF

V: TRBV7-6
CDR3: CASSPGRGTSSGNTIYF